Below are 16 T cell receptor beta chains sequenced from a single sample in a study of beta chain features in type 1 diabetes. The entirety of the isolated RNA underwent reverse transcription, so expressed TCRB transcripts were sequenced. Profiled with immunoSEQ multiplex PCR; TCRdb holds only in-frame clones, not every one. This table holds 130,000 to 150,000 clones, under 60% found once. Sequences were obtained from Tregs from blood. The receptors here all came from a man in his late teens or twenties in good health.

For the CDR3, the DNA is TGTGCCAGGCCCGGGGCAGACCTAGCGGGAGGTGCCTACGAGCAGTACTTC. This sequence encodes CARPGADLAGGAYEQYF. This chain links TRBV6-4 with TRBJ2-7; the match to TRBD2 covers 11 bases. Germline trimming cut 9 bases from V and 2 bases from J; bases unmatched to any gene: 15. This CDR3 has 17 amino acids. CDR1 and CDR2 (germline): MRHNA, SNTAGT.

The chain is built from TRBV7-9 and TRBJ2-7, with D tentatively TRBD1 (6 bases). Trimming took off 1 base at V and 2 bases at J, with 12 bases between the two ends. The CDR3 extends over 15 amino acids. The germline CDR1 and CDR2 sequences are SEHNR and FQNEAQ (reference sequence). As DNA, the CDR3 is TGTGCCAGCAGCTTAGTGGCAGGGGCGGCCTACGAGCAGTACTTC. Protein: CASSLVAGAAYEQYF.

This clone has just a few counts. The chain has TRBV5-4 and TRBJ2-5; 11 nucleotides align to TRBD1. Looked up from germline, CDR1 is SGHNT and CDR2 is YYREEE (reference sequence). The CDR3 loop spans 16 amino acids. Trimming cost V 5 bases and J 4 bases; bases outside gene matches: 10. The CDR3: CASSPWLGTGGETQYF. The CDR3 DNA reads TGTGCCAGCAGTCCCTGGTTAGGGACAGGGGGAGAGACCCAGTACTTC.

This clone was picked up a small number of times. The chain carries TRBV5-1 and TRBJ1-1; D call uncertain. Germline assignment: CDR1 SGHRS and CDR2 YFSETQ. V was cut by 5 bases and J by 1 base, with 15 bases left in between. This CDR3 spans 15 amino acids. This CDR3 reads CASRGSGLGNTEAFF. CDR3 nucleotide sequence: TGCGCCAGCAGGGGGAGCGGCCTAGGGAACACTGAAGCTTTCTTT.

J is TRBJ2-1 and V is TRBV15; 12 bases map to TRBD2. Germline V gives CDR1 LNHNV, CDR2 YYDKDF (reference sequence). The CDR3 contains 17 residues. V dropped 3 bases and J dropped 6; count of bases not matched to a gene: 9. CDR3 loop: CATSRIEGLAGLNEQFF. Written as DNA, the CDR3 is TGTGCCACCAGCAGGATTGAGGGACTAGCGGGCCTCAATGAGCAGTTCTTC. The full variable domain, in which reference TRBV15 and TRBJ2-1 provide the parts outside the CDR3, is DAMVIQNPRYQVTQFGKPVTLSCSQTLNHNVMYWYQQKSSQAPKLLFHYYDKDFNNEADTPDNFQSRRPNTSFCFLDIRSPGLGDTAMYLCATSRIEGLAGLNEQFFGPGTRLTVL.

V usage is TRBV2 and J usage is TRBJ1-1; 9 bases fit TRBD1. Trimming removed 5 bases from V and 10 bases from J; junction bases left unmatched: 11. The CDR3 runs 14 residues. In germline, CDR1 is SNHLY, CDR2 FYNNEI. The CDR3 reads CASSSRDRDSVAFF. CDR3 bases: TGTGCCAGCAGTTCCCGGGACAGGGATAGTGTAGCTTTCTTT.

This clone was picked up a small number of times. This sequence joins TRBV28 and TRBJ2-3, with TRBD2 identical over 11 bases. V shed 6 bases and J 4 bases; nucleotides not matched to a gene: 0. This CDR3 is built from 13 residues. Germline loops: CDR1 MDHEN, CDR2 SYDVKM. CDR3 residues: CASRLAGADTQYF. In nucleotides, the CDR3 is TGTGCCAGCAGACTAGCGGGAGCAGATACGCAGTATTTT.

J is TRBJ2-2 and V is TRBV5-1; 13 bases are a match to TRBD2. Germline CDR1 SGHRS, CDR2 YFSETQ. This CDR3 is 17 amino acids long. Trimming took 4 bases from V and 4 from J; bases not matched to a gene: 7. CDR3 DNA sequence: TGCGCCAGCAGCGGGACTAGCGGGGCCCGCAGCACCGGGGAGCTGTTTTTT. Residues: CASSGTSGARSTGELFF.

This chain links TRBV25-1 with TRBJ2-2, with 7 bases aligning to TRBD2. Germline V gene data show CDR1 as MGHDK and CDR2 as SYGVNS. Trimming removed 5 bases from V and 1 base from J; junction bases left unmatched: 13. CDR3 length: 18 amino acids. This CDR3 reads CASSYPKSGGWNTGELFF. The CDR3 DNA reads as TGTGCCAGCAGTTACCCTAAATCGGGAGGTTGGAACACCGGGGAGCTGTTTTTT.

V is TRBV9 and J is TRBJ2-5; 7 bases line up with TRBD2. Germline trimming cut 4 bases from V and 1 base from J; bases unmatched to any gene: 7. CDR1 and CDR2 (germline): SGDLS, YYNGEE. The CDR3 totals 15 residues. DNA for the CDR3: TGTGCCAGCAGCCCCCGGGGGAGGGCCCAAGAGACCCAGTACTTC. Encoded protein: CASSPRGRAQETQYF.

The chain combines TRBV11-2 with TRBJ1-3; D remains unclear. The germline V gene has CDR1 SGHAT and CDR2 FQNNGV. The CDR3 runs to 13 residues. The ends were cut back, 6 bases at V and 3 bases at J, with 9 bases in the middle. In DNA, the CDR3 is TGTGCCAGCAGGATTGCTAGTGGAAACACCATATATTTT. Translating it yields CASRIASGNTIYF.

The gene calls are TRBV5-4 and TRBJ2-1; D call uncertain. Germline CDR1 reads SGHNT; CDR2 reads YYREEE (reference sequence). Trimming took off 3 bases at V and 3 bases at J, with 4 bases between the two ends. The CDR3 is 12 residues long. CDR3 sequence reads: CASSSHYNEQFF. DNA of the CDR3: TGTGCCAGCAGCTCACACTACAATGAGCAGTTCTTC.

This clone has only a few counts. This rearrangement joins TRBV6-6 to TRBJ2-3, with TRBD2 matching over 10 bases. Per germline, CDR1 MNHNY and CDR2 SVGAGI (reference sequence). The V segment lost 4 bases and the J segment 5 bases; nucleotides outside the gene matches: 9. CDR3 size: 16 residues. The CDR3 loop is CASSFGVAGGGDTQYF. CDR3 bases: TGTGCCAGCAGTTTCGGAGTAGCGGGGGGAGGAGATACGCAGTATTTT.

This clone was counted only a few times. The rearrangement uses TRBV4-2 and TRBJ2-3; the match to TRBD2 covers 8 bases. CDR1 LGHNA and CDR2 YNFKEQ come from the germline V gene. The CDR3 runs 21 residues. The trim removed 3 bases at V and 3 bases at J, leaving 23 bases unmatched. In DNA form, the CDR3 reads TGTGCCAGCAGCCAGGCCCCCACTAGCGGAGGGGGGATGGGCGGAACAGATACGCAGTATTTT. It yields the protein CASSQAPTSGGGMGGTDTQYF.

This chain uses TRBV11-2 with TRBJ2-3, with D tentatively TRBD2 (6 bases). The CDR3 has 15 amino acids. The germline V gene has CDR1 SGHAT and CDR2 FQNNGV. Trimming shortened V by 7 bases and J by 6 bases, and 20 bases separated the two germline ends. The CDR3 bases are TGTGCCAGCATCCCCTCTAGCGTTGTTCCGGATACGCAGTATTTT. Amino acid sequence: CASIPSSVVPDTQYF.

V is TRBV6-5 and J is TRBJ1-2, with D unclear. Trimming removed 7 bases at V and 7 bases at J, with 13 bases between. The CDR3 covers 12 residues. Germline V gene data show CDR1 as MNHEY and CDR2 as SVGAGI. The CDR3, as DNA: TGTGCCAGCACTATGGGGAGCCGTGGCTACACCTTC. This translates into CASTMGSRGYTF.